Following are 10 T cell receptor beta chains from one sample sequenced in a study of tumor T cells in aggressive B-cell lymphoma. The assay was immunoSEQ multiplex PCR, and TCRdb's table has in-frame clones only and misses some. The table has some 3,500 clones, roughly 85% seen once; the top ten hold 3% to 4%. Material: tumor tissue. These receptors were collected from an adult with diffuse large B cell lymphoma.

This clone was seen only once. The chain joins TRBV2 to TRBJ1-3; possible D gene TRBD1, 6 bases. Between the trimmed V and J ends, which lost 3 bases and 3 bases, there was a span of 15 bases. This CDR3 comprises 16 residues. CDR1 is SNHLY, CDR2 FYNNEI, per germline. The CDR3 bases are TGTGCCAGCAGTGAGTATGGGACATCGCTTGGAAACACCATATATTTT. Its translation is CASSEYGTSLGNTIYF.

This rearrangement joins TRBV5-1 to TRBJ1-2, with 8 bases matching TRBD1. The CDR3 spans 14 residues. Per germline, CDR1 SGHRS and CDR2 YFSETQ. V trimming: 4 bases; J trimming: 6 bases; junction bases outside the gene matches: 8. The CDR3 DNA reads TGCGCCAGCAGCCTAACCGGGACAGGAGATGGCTACACCTTC. It is translated as CASSLTGTGDGYTF.

The chain couples TRBV28 to TRBJ2-3, with D perhaps TRBD2 (7 bases). The CDR3 has 16 amino acids. V was shortened by 4 bases and J by 2 bases, with 16 bases between the two germline ends. Germline V gene data show CDR1 as MDHEN and CDR2 as SYDVKM. CDR3 in amino acids: CASSSVMGGPTDTQYF. CDR3 DNA sequence: TGTGCCAGCAGTTCGGTAATGGGGGGGCCCACAGATACGCAGTATTTT.

The rearrangement links TRBV11-2 to TRBJ1-2; 9 bases are shared with TRBD1. Per the germline V gene, CDR1 is SGHAT and CDR2 is FQNNGV. The CDR3 loop spans 17 amino acids. The ends lost 5 bases at V and 7 bases at J; junction bases unmatched: 17. CDR3 bases: TGTGCCAGCAGCATACGGGACAGGGTGCCGGCCATATGTGGCTACACCTTC. This sequence encodes CASSIRDRVPAICGYTF.

The V call is TRBV7-9, the J call TRBJ2-7, with TRBD1 matching 7 bases. This CDR3 spans 15 amino acids. Losses at the gene ends were 5 bases for V and 4 bases for J; bases not matched to a gene: 11. Per germline, CDR1 SEHNR and CDR2 FQNEAQ (reference sequence). The CDR3 region has the DNA TGTGCCAGCAGCCCCGAGACAGGGCGTGTGTACGAGCAGTACTTC. This encodes CASSPETGRVYEQYF.

The table lists this clone with a count of one. This chain uses TRBV9 with TRBJ2-2, with TRBD2 as a possible D gene (5 bases). This CDR3 spans 15 amino acids. V lost 2 bases to trimming and J lost 5 bases, with 13 bases between them. Germline CDR1 SGDLS, CDR2 YYNGEE. CDR3 loop: CASSVRTPGTGELFF. In DNA, the CDR3 is TGTGCCAGCAGCGTGAGGACCCCGGGGACCGGGGAGCTGTTTTTT.

The V and J genes are TRBV7-9 and TRBJ1-3, with no clear D. Germline V gene data show CDR1 as SEHNR and CDR2 as FQNEAQ (reference sequence). The CDR3 totals 12 residues. Trimming took off 1 base at V and 8 bases at J, with 6 bases between the two ends. The CDR3 here is CASSLGVDTIYF. CDR3 coding DNA: TGTGCCAGCAGCTTAGGAGTGGACACCATATATTTT.

This chain joins TRBV6-4 and TRBJ2-6; 9 bases are shared with TRBD1. With 6 bases clipped from V and 2 bases from J, the junction kept 2 bases outside the gene matches. This CDR3 contains 15 residues. Germline-derived CDR1 and CDR2 are MRHNA and SNTAGT. The CDR3 spells CASSTGGTGANVLTF. The CDR3 DNA reads TGTGCCAGCAGCACAGGGGGCACTGGGGCCAACGTCCTGACTTTC.

The V and J genes are TRBV27 and TRBJ2-7; TRBD1 agrees at 9 bases. The CDR3 length is 15 residues. Germline loops: CDR1 MNHEY, CDR2 SMNVEV (reference sequence). With 3 bases clipped from V and 4 bases from J, the junction kept 7 bases outside the gene matches. The DNA of the CDR3 is TGTGCCAGCAGTTTGGTACAGGGGGCTAGTTACGAGCAGTACTTC. It yields the protein CASSLVQGASYEQYF.

The J gene is TRBJ1-4, the V gene TRBV4-2; 7 nucleotides line up with TRBD1. Per germline, CDR1 LGHNA and CDR2 YNFKEQ. The V gene end was trimmed by 1 base and the J gene end by 0 bases; junction bases not matched to a gene: 8. The CDR3 totals 18 residues. CDR3 in DNA: TGTGCCAGCAGCCAAGGGGCAGGGGGGCTTGCAACTAATGAAAAACTGTTTTTT. Translating it yields CASSQGAGGLATNEKLFF.